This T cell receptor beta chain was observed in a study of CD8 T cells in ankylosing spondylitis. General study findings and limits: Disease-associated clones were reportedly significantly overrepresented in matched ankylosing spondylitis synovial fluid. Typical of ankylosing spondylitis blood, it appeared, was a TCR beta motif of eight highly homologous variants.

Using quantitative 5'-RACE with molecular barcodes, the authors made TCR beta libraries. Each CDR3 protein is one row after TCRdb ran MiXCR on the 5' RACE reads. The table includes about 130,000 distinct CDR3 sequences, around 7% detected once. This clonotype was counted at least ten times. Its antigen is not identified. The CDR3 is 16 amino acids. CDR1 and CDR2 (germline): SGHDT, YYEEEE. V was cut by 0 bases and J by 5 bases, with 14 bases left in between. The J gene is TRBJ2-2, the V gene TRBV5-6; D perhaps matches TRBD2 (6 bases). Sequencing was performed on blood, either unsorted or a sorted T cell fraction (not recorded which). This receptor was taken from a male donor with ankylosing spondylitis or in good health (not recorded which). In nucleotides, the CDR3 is TGTGCCAGCAGCTTGGCCCGCGGGACGGGGACCGGGGAGCTGTTTTTT. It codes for CASSLARGTGTGELFF.